Each of the 23 T cell receptor beta chains below was sequenced from the same sample in a study of CD8+ T cells in alopecia areata. It was cDNA, reverse transcribed from extracted RNA, that served as the sequencing template. Profiling relied on immunoSEQ multiplex PCR, and the TCRdb table lists in-frame clones only, not all of them. This sample has around 200,000 clones, with approximately 56% found just once. As to treatment: oral pan-JAK inhibitor, 5-10 mg twice daily. The sequencing used CD4+ T cells sorted from blood, collected at week 4, from a patient treated with tofacitinib. The receptors were sampled from a human donor with alopecia areata.

Only a few counts were recorded for this clone. V is TRBV9 and J is TRBJ2-1, with D perhaps assigned TRBD1 or TRBD2 (6 bases each). V was trimmed by 0 bases and J by 0 bases, leaving 7 bases between them. Germline values: CDR1 SGDLS, CDR2 YYNGEE. The CDR3 spans 15 residues. This CDR3 is CASSVEGGSYNEQFF. The CDR3 nucleotides read TGTGCCAGCAGCGTAGAGGGGGGCTCCTACAATGAGCAGTTCTTC.

In its sample, this clone was seen a few times. V is TRBV28 and J is TRBJ2-7; D ambiguous. CDR1 and CDR2 from the germline V gene are MDHEN and SYDVKM. V lost 5 bases to trimming and J lost 6 bases, with 11 bases between them. The length of the CDR3 is 12 residues. CDR3 sequence: CASSPPMFEQYF. The CDR3 bases are TGTGCCAGCAGTCCCCCCATGTTCGAGCAGTACTTC.

The chain uses TRBV29-1 and TRBJ2-3, with D perhaps TRBD1 (5 bases). Trimming cost V 7 bases and J 9 bases, with 11 bases left between them. The CDR3 has 10 amino acids. Germline V CDR1 and CDR2: SQVTM, ANQGSEA. In nucleotides, the CDR3 is TGCAGCGCCCTCTCAGGGACGCAGTATTTT. This codes for CSALSGTQYF.

A few counts support this clone. The CDR3 bases are TGTGCCAGCAGCTTAGGAGTGACTAGCTACAATGAGCAGTTCTTC. The encoded protein is CASSLGVTSYNEQFF. This chain links TRBV11-2 with TRBJ2-1; a weak D match, TRBD2 (6 bases). The V gene lost 1 base and the J gene lost 3 bases, with 10 bases spanning the gap. The germline V gene has CDR1 SGHAT and CDR2 FQNNGV. The CDR3 loop spans 15 amino acids. The whole variable domain, remainder taken from reference TRBV11-2 and TRBJ2-1, is EAGVAQSPRYKIIEKRQSVAFWCNPISGHATLYWYQQILGQGPKLLIQFQNNGVVDDSQLPKDRFSAERLKGVDSTLKIQPAKLEDSAVYLCASSLGVTSYNEQFFGPGTRLTVL.

The CDR3, as DNA: TGCGCCAGCAGTGAGTCGGAGACCCAGTACTTC. Amino acids: CASSESETQYF. V usage is TRBV10-2 and J usage is TRBJ2-5; no definite D call. The V gene's germline CDR1 is WSHSY and CDR2 SAAADI. The V and J ends lost 0 bases and 5 bases respectively, with 1 base between them. The CDR3 extends over 11 amino acids.

Note on this clone: At the DNA level, this CDR3 is encoded by other sequences in the same sample as well. The rearrangement uses TRBV7-2 and TRBJ2-5, with D unclear. The CDR3 extends over 14 amino acids. Germline CDR1 reads SGHTA; CDR2 reads FQGNSA. The V end lost 5 bases, the J end lost 1 base, and 11 bases lay between the germline ends. CDR3 DNA: TGTGCCAGCAGCCTTGGAAGGGCCCAAGAGACCCAGTACTTC. It yields the protein CASSLGRAQETQYF.

The chain links TRBV10-3 to TRBJ2-7, with TRBD2 matching over 11 bases. Germline-derived CDR1 and CDR2 are ENHRY and SYGVKD. The CDR3 sequence is 13 residues long. The V gene end was trimmed by 6 bases and the J gene end by 3 bases; junction bases not matched to a gene: 1. CDR3 protein: CAIRGTSGYEQYF. CDR3 sequence (DNA): TGTGCCATCAGGGGGACTAGCGGCTACGAGCAGTACTTC.

This clone was detected only a few times. The gene calls are TRBV29-1 and TRBJ1-2; TRBD1 might be the D (5 bases). The CDR3 length is 15 residues. Germline CDR1 reads SQVTM; CDR2 reads ANQGSEA. V lost 6 bases and J lost 8, with 25 bases in between. The CDR3 protein is CSVGKRQSPTGGYTF. The CDR3 coding sequence is TGCAGCGTGGGGAAAAGACAGTCCCCTACGGGAGGCTACACCTTC.

The V call is TRBV29-1, the J call TRBJ2-3; 7 positions agree with TRBD2. Germline V gene sequence: CDR1 SQVTM, CDR2 ANQGSEA. The CDR3 loop spans 14 amino acids. The CDR3 loop reads CSGRLAASTDTQYF. In nucleotides, the CDR3 is TGCAGTGGGAGGCTAGCGGCTTCCACAGATACGCAGTATTTT.

This clone has a handful of counts. The rearrangement uses TRBV25-1 and TRBJ1-2; 8 bases agree with TRBD1. The CDR3 loop spans 16 amino acids. V shed 5 bases, J shed 7 bases, and the junction held 15 bases outside the gene matches. Germline V gene lookup returns CDR1 MGHDK and CDR2 SYGVNS. CDR3 nucleotide sequence: TGTGCCAGCAGTCCCAAAGGAGACAGGGGCGGACGTGGCTACACCTTC. The encoded protein is CASSPKGDRGGRGYTF.

This sequence joins TRBV7-2 and TRBJ2-5; 14 bases agree with TRBD2. The CDR3 is 16 amino acids. Losses at the gene ends were 3 bases for V and 5 bases for J; bases not matched to a gene: 5. Germline CDR1 is SGHTA and CDR2 is FQGNSA. In DNA, the CDR3 is TGTGCCAGCAGCTTGGGACTAGCGGGAGCGGGGGAGACCCAGTACTTC. Amino acids: CASSLGLAGAGETQYF. Full variable domain (remainder filled in from reference TRBV7-2 and TRBJ2-5): GAGVSQSPSNKVTEKGKDVELRCDPISGHTALYWYRQSLGQGLEFLIYFQGNSAPDKSGLPSDRFSAERTGGSVSTLTIQRTQQEDSAVYLCASSLGLAGAGETQYFGPGTRLLVL.

This chain joins TRBV4-2 and TRBJ2-3, with D perhaps TRBD2 (6 bases). V was cut by 5 bases and J by 0 bases, with 15 bases left in between. The CDR3 length is 16 residues. CDR1 and CDR2 (germline): LGHNA, YNFKEQ. The DNA for the CDR3 is TGTGCCAGCAGCACGTCTCGGGGGTTCAGCACAGATACGCAGTATTTT. Its protein is CASSTSRGFSTDTQYF.

At least ten counts were recorded for this clone. This sequence joins TRBV14 and TRBJ1-5, with D possibly being TRBD1 (6 bases). Germline CDR1 is SGHDN and CDR2 is FVKESK. V gave up 4 bases and J gave up 5 bases, with 18 bases separating them. This CDR3 region has 16 residues. CDR3: CASSPGGGSGDQPQHF. The CDR3 DNA reads as TGTGCCAGCAGCCCGGGCGGGGGCTCCGGAGATCAGCCCCAGCATTTT.

The chain links TRBV30 to TRBJ1-4; D is unresolved. Trimming cost V 3 bases and J 8 bases, with 10 bases left between them. Per the germline V gene, CDR1 is GTSNPN and CDR2 is SVGIG (reference sequence). The CDR3 totals 12 residues. The CDR3 DNA is TGTGCCTGGAGGGACCGCGGGGAAAAACTGTTTTTT. Encoded protein: CAWRDRGEKLFF.

The chain employs TRBV28 and TRBJ2-4, with a tentative D call TRBD2 (5 bases). The CDR3 is made up of 13 amino acids. The ends were cut back, 7 bases at V and 5 bases at J, with 12 bases in the middle. Germline CDR1 reads MDHEN; CDR2 reads SYDVKM. CDR3 loop: CASNRRGENIQYF. In nucleotides, the CDR3 is TGTGCCAGCAACCGACGGGGAGAAAACATTCAGTACTTC.

This clone was counted only a few times. This chain uses TRBV6-5 with TRBJ1-1; D not resolved. CDR3 length: 13 residues. V lost 2 bases, J lost 1 base, and 5 bases lay in between. The V gene's germline CDR1 is MNHEY and CDR2 SVGAGI. In DNA, the CDR3 is TGTGCCAGCAGTTACGGACGGAACACTGAAGCTTTCTTT. The encoded protein is CASSYGRNTEAFF.

V gene TRBV5-1 combines with J gene TRBJ2-1; D may be TRBD2 (6 bases). The CDR3 runs to 15 residues. The germline CDR1 and CDR2 sequences are SGHRS and YFSETQ. V was clipped by 4 bases and J by 2 bases, with 13 bases between them. The CDR3 here is CASSESGLAYNEQFF. CDR3 in DNA: TGCGCCAGCAGCGAGAGCGGGCTAGCCTACAATGAGCAGTTCTTC.

A few counts support this clone. The chain couples TRBV27 to TRBJ1-6; tentatively, D is TRBD1 (5 bases). Germline V gene lookup returns CDR1 MNHEY and CDR2 SMNVEV (reference sequence). This CDR3 is built from 12 residues. V lost 6 bases, J lost 15 bases, and 15 bases lay in between. CDR3 loop: CASRNPIGVLHF. In DNA form, the CDR3 reads TGTGCCAGCAGGAATCCTATAGGGGTCCTCCACTTT.

The genes are TRBV29-1 and TRBJ2-5, with D perhaps given as TRBD1 or TRBD2 (5 bases each). V shed 3 bases and J shed 1 base, with 9 bases lying between them. The germline CDR1 and CDR2 sequences are SQVTM and ANQGSEA. The CDR3 consists of 13 residues. The CDR3 here is CSVDFGTQETQYF. The DNA for the CDR3 is TGCAGCGTTGACTTCGGGACCCAAGAGACCCAGTACTTC.

The CDR3 coding sequence is TGTGCCTGGAGTAACAACCGGGACGGCCCCCAGGGTACCCAGTACTTC. It translates to CAWSNNRDGPQGTQYF. The V call is TRBV30, the J call TRBJ2-5; possibly TRBD1 or TRBD2 for D (5 bases each). V shed 2 bases and J shed 8 bases, with 24 bases lying between them. This CDR3 has 16 residues. Germline V gene lookup returns CDR1 GTSNPN and CDR2 SVGIG (reference sequence).

In its sample, this clone was seen once. V and J are TRBV5-1 and TRBJ2-2; 10 positions match TRBD2. Germline assignment: CDR1 SGHRS and CDR2 YFSETQ. There are 15 residues in the CDR3. The junction had 5 bases not matched to a gene; V was cut back by 1 base and J by 8 bases. The CDR3 sequence: CASSLLAGASGELFF. CDR3 DNA: TGCGCCAGCAGCTTGCTAGCGGGAGCATCTGGGGAGCTGTTTTTT.

The chain has TRBV29-1 and TRBJ2-7, with D perhaps TRBD1 or TRBD2 (6 bases each). V lost 7 bases, J lost 5 bases, and 21 bases lay in between. From germline, CDR1 is SQVTM and CDR2 ANQGSEA. This CDR3 has 14 residues. The CDR3 DNA follows: TGCAGCGCTGGACTCAAACAGGGAGGAAACGAGCAGTACTTC. Translated, it gives CSAGLKQGGNEQYF.

This clone was seen more than once but under ten times. The chain joins TRBV5-1 to TRBJ1-1, with a tentative D call TRBD1 (6 bases). Germline V gene sequence: CDR1 SGHRS, CDR2 YFSETQ. V lost 0 bases and J 1 base, leaving 13 bases between the germline ends. The CDR3 is made up of 16 amino acids. The CDR3 region has the DNA TGCGCCAGCAGCTTGGCTGTGGGGGGCAGGAACACTGAAGCTTTCTTT. This sequence encodes CASSLAVGGRNTEAFF.